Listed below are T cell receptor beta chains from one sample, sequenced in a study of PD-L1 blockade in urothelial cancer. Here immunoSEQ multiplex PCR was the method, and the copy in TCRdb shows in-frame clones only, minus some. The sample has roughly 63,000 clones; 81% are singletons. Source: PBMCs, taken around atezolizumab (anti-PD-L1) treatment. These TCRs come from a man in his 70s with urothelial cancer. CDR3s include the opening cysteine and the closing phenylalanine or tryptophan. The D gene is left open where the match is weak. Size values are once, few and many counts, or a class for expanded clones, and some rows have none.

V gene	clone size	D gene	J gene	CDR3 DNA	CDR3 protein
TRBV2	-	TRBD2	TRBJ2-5	TGTGCCAGCAGTGATTTTTCTAGTATGACTAGCGGGAGTCTGGAGAAGACCCAGTACTTC	CASSDFSSMTSGSLEKTQYF
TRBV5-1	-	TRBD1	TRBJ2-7	TGCGCCAGCAGCTTGGTAACCGGGACAGGGGTTAGCGAGCAGTACTTC	CASSLVTGTGVSEQYF
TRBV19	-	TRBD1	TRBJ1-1	TGTGCCAGTAGTTCCCGGGACAGGGGGTCAGAAGCTTTCTTT	CASSSRDRGSEAFF
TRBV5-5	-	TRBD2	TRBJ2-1	TGTGCCAGCAGCGTACTAGCGGGAGGTGAAAAGCAGTTCTTC	CASSVLAGGEKQFF
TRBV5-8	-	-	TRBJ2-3	TGTGCCAGCAGCTTGGCAGGCAGGGGAACGCAGTATTTT	CASSLAGRGTQYF
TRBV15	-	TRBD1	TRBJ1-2	TGTGCCACCAGCAGAGTTCGCATCCCCCGACAGGGCACCTACACCTTC	CATSRVRIPRQGTYTF
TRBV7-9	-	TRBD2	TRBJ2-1	TGTGCCAGCGGAGGGACTAGCGGGAGCTCCTACAATGAGCAGTTCTTC	CASGGTSGSSYNEQFF
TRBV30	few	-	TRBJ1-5	TGTGCCTGCACGGGACAACTTAGCAATCAGCCCCAGCATTTT	CACTGQLSNQPQHF
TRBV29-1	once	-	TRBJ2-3	TGCAGCGTTGAAGCAGGGGAGGATACGCAGTATTTT	CSVEAGEDTQYF
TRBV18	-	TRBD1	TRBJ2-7	TGTGCCAGCTCCCCGGGACAGGGGGGGACCTACGAGCAGTACTTC	CASSPGQGGTYEQYF
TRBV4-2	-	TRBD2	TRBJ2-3	TGTGCCAGCAGCCACCTAGCGGGAGGGGGGACAGATACGCAGTATTTT	CASSHLAGGGTDTQYF
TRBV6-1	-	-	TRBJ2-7	TGTGCCAGCATGGTCAGGGGGGTAGCCTACGAGCAGTACTTC	CASMVRGVAYEQYF
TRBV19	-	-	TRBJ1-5	TGTGCCAGTACCAGAGGGGGTGATCAGCCCCAGCATTTT	CASTRGGDQPQHF
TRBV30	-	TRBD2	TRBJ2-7	TGTGCCTGGAGAAAAAGGACTAGCGGGAGATACGAGCAGTACTTC	CAWRKRTSGRYEQYF
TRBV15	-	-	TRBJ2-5	TGTGCCACCAGCAGAGATAGGACAGAGCAAGAGACCCAGTACTTC	CATSRDRTEQETQYF